The 23 T cell receptor beta chains below come from one sample, sequenced in a study of identical twins. TCRdb reprocessed the 5' RACE reads via MiXCR and lists one record per CDR3 protein. Of about 550,000 distinct CDR3 sequences listed, under 25% are singletons. This same sample was also part of a study on yellow fever vaccine responses in identical twins.

Sequenced sample: CD4+ T cells sorted from blood. The receptors shown here come from a woman aged 18 to 35 in good health.

The chain combines TRBV27 with TRBJ2-1; 9 bases are shared with TRBD2. Trimming at V came to 7 bases and at J to 7 bases, leaving 14 bases not matched to a gene. The CDR3 is 16 residues long. Germline V CDR1 and CDR2: MNHEY, SMNVEV (reference sequence). The CDR3: CASIPFLAGGQNEQFF. Here the CDR3 DNA reads TGTGCCAGCATCCCTTTTCTGGCGGGGGGGCAGAATGAGCAGTTCTTC.

The table lists this clonotype with a few counts. J is TRBJ2-1 and V is TRBV20-1, with TRBD2 as a possible D gene (6 bases). The CDR3 is made up of 14 amino acids. V was cut by 6 bases and J by 6 bases, with 18 bases left in between. Germline CDR1 DFQATT, CDR2 SNEGSKA (reference sequence). In nucleotides, the CDR3 is TGCAGTGCGTTCGGAGGGCCAGTACCCAATGAGCAGTTCTTC. This translates into CSAFGGPVPNEQFF.

For this clonotype: Sequence at one end of the junction differs from germline and may be a read error. This chain links TRBV2 with TRBJ2-1, with unresolved D. The germline gives CDR1 SNHLY, CDR2 FYNNEI. The CDR3 loop spans 10 amino acids. The DNA of the CDR3 is TGTGCCAGCAGGGAAGGCGAGCAGTTCTTC. This sequence encodes CASREGEQFF.

The rearrangement uses TRBV11-2 and TRBJ1-5; no clear D gene. V was pared by 0 bases and J by 0 bases, with 6 bases between. The CDR3 is 15 amino acids. The germline V gene has CDR1 SGHAT and CDR2 FQNNGV. The CDR3 bases are TGTGCCAGCAGCTTAGATGTGGGTAGCAATCAGCCCCAGCATTTT. Its translation is CASSLDVGSNQPQHF.

The chain uses TRBV3-1 and TRBJ1-1; D is uncertain. The CDR3 has 13 amino acids. Germline V lookup: CDR1 LGHDT, CDR2 YNNKEL (reference sequence). Trimming stripped 2 bases from V and 1 base from J, with 5 bases between. The CDR3 region has the DNA TGTGCCAGCAGCCAACTTGGGAACACTGAAGCTTTCTTT. The encoded protein is CASSQLGNTEAFF.

This clonotype has a handful of counts. The rearrangement links TRBV5-1 to TRBJ2-1; 7 nucleotides line up with TRBD2. The trim removed 5 bases at V and 3 bases at J, leaving 8 bases unmatched. Per the germline V gene, CDR1 is SGHRS and CDR2 is YFSETQ. The CDR3 sequence is 15 residues long. CDR3 DNA: TGCGCCAGCAGTGCTAGCGGACTCAACTACAATGAGCAGTTCTTC. Translated: CASSASGLNYNEQFF.

A few counts support this clonotype. The chain is built from TRBV5-1 and TRBJ2-5; D tentatively reads TRBD1 or TRBD2 (5 bases each). Trimming took 2 bases from V and 10 from J, leaving 9 bases between them. The germline CDR1 and CDR2 sequences are SGHRS and YFSETQ. CDR3 length: 11 amino acids. The chain's CDR3 is CASSLRGDQYF. CDR3 sequence (DNA): TGCGCCAGCAGCTTAAGGGGAGACCAGTACTTC. Supplemented by reference TRBV5-1 and TRBJ2-5, the full variable domain reads KAGVTQTPRYLIKTRGQQVTLSCSPISGHRSVSWYQQTPGQGLQFLFEYFSETQRNKGNFPGRFSGRQFSNSRSEMNVSTLELGDSALYLCASSLRGDQYFGPGTRLLVL.

This clonotype was counted many times. The rearrangement joins TRBV5-1 to TRBJ1-1, with D unresolved. There are 13 residues in the CDR3. Germline CDR1 is SGHRS and CDR2 is YFSETQ. The V and J ends lost 9 bases and 8 bases respectively, with 20 bases between them. This CDR3 is CATSLTGRWEAFF. The CDR3 nucleotides are TGCGCCACCTCGTTAACGGGCAGATGGGAAGCTTTCTTT.

V gene TRBV2 combines with J gene TRBJ2-1; no reliable D call. V was trimmed by 2 bases and J by 6 bases, leaving 8 bases between them. The germline V gene has CDR1 SNHLY and CDR2 FYNNEI. This CDR3 region has 13 residues. Written as DNA, the CDR3 is TGTGCCAGCAGTGAATGGCAATCCAATGAGCAGTTCTTC. Translated, it gives CASSEWQSNEQFF.

The rearrangement joins TRBV20-1 to TRBJ2-7, with D perhaps TRBD2 (5 bases). This CDR3 comprises 15 residues. V gave up 2 bases and J gave up 3 bases, with 17 bases separating them. Germline V gene lookup returns CDR1 DFQATT and CDR2 SNEGSKA (reference sequence). The CDR3 DNA reads as TGCAGTGCTAGATCCCCACGGGTTGGGAGCTACGAGCAGTACTTC. Its protein product is CSARSPRVGSYEQYF.

The chain has TRBV4-1 and TRBJ2-1; 7 nucleotides match TRBD2. The ends lost 4 bases at V and 3 bases at J; junction bases unmatched: 9. This CDR3 spans 16 amino acids. Germline loops: CDR1 MGHRA, CDR2 YSYEKL. CDR3 nucleotides: TGCGCCAGCAGCCCCGGGACTACTTATAACTACAATGAGCAGTTCTTC. Translation: CASSPGTTYNYNEQFF.

The rearrangement links TRBV20-1 to TRBJ2-1; 12 bases align to TRBD2. Germline assignment: CDR1 DFQATT and CDR2 SNEGSKA (reference sequence). The CDR3 sequence is 11 residues long. V lost 6 bases to trimming and J lost 16 bases; unmatched junction nucleotides: 7. CDR3 amino acids: CSAGTSGRCFF. The CDR3 bases are TGCAGTGCCGGGACTAGCGGGCGGTGTTTCTTC.

The chain has TRBV29-1 and TRBJ2-3, with a tentative D call TRBD1 (6 bases). The CDR3 loop spans 15 amino acids. Germline CDR1 SQVTM, CDR2 ANQGSEA. Trimming shortened V by 4 bases and J by 0 bases, and 14 bases separated the two germline ends. CDR3 DNA sequence: TGCAGCGTTGCGAAACAGGGTACCAGCACAGATACGCAGTATTTT. Translation: CSVAKQGTSTDTQYF.

The rearrangement links TRBV11-2 to TRBJ2-5; D remains ambiguous. This CDR3 comprises 13 residues. Trimming cost V 5 bases and J 3 bases, with 10 bases left between them. Germline CDR1 and CDR2: SGHAT and FQNNGV. As DNA, the CDR3 is TGTGCCAGCAGCCGTCAAGAGAAAGAGACCCAGTACTTC. Residues: CASSRQEKETQYF. Combining the CDR3 with reference TRBV11-2 and TRBJ2-5 gives the whole variable domain EAGVAQSPRYKIIEKRQSVAFWCNPISGHATLYWYQQILGQGPKLLIQFQNNGVVDDSQLPKDRFSAERLKGVDSTLKIQPAKLEDSAVYLCASSRQEKETQYFGPGTRLLVL.

This clonotype was recorded a few times. The V gene is TRBV12-3 or TRBV12-4, the J gene TRBJ2-3; D ambiguous. The ends were cut back, 6 bases at V and 3 bases at J, with 7 bases in the middle. The CDR3 extends over 12 amino acids. CDR3 nucleotides: TGTGCCAGCAGACTGGAAACAGATACGCAGTATTTT. The encoded protein is CASRLETDTQYF.

The CDR3 loop is CATSDPTVSSYNEQFF. The CDR3 DNA follows: TGTGCCACCAGTGATCCGACAGTGAGCTCCTACAATGAGCAGTTCTTC. The chain combines TRBV24-1 with TRBJ2-1, with a weak D call TRBD1 (5 bases). Germline CDR1 KGHDR, CDR2 SFDVKD. This CDR3 is 16 amino acids long. V was clipped by 3 bases and J by 0 bases, with 11 bases between them.

The chain combines TRBV28 with TRBJ2-1; 9 bases match TRBD2. V shed 4 bases, J shed 4 bases, and the junction held 8 bases outside the gene matches. This CDR3 region has 16 residues. CDR1 is MDHEN, CDR2 SYDVKM, per germline. The CDR3 coding sequence is TGTGCCAGCAGTTCCTCCGGGACTAGCAGATACAATGAGCAGTTCTTC. Its protein product is CASSSSGTSRYNEQFF.

The rearrangement links TRBV28 to TRBJ2-5; 7 bases agree with TRBD1. With 5 bases clipped from V and 4 bases from J, the junction kept 10 bases outside the gene matches. The CDR3 is 15 amino acids. Per germline, CDR1 MDHEN and CDR2 SYDVKM. Here the CDR3 DNA reads TGTGCCAGCAGTCCAGGGGGACCTGGGAGAGAGACCCAGTACTTC. Translating gives CASSPGGPGRETQYF.

The chain combines TRBV12-3 or TRBV12-4 with TRBJ2-7, with 9 bases fitting TRBD2. V shed 3 bases, J shed 6 bases, and the junction held 6 bases outside the gene matches. The CDR3 is 14 amino acids. The CDR3 loop reads CASSFGGRAGEQYF. The CDR3 DNA reads TGTGCCAGCAGTTTTGGCGGGAGGGCCGGCGAGCAGTACTTC.

The chain is built from TRBV10-3 and TRBJ2-5, with D uncertain. Germline V gives CDR1 ENHRY, CDR2 SYGVKD. The CDR3 totals 14 residues. Between the trimmed V and J ends, which lost 3 bases and 5 bases, there was a span of 13 bases. The CDR3 DNA sequence: TGTGCCATCAGTGATGGGGTCGGCCCCGAGACCCAGTACTTC. Translation: CAISDGVGPETQYF.

This clonotype has at least ten counts. The chain is built from TRBV12-3 or TRBV12-4 and TRBJ2-1, with a possible D match to TRBD1 (5 bases). The V end lost 0 bases, the J end lost 9 bases, and 9 bases lay between the germline ends. CDR3 length equals 13 residues. Written as DNA, the CDR3 is TGTGCCAGCAGTTTAGCGGCAGGGATTGAGCAGTTCTTC. As protein: CASSLAAGIEQFF.

V usage is TRBV2 and J usage is TRBJ2-7; D gene ambiguous. The germline V and J ends were trimmed by 7 bases and 7 bases, with 17 bases remaining between them. From germline, CDR1 is SNHLY and CDR2 FYNNEI. CDR3 size: 13 residues. This chain's CDR3 is CASTRVSEWEQYV. CDR3 nucleotides: TGTGCCAGCACCCGGGTCTCGGAGTGGGAGCAGTACGTC.

The rearrangement uses TRBV27 and TRBJ1-2, with D perhaps matching TRBD1 (5 bases). The CDR3 loop spans 16 amino acids. V lost 4 bases and J lost 5, with 20 bases in between. The germline CDR1 and CDR2 sequences are MNHEY and SMNVEV (reference sequence). CDR3 sequence: CASSSIKGIPVYGYTF. The CDR3 DNA follows: TGTGCCAGCAGTTCAATCAAGGGGATACCGGTTTATGGCTACACCTTC.